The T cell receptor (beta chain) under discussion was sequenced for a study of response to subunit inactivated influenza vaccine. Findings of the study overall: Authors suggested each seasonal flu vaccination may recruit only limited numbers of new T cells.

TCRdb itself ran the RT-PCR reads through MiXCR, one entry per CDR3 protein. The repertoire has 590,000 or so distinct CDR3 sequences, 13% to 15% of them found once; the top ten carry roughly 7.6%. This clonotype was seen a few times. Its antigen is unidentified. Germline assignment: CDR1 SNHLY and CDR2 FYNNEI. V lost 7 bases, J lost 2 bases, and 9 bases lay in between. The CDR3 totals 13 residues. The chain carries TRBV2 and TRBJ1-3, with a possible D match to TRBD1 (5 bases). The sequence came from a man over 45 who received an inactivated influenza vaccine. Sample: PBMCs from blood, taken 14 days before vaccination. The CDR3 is CASMQGAGNTIYF. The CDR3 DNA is TGTGCCAGCATGCAGGGTGCTGGAAACACCATATATTTT.